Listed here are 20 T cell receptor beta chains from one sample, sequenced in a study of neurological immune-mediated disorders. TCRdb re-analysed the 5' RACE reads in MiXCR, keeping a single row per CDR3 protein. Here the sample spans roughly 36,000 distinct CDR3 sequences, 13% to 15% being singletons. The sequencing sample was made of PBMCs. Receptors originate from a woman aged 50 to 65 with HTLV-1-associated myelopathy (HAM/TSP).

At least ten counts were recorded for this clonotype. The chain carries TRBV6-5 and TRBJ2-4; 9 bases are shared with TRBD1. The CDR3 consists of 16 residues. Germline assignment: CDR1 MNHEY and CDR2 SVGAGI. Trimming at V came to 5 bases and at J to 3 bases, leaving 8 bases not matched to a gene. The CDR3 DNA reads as TGTGCCAGCAGTCGGGACAGGGCGAGAGTCAAAAACATTCAGTACTTC. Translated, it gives CASSRDRARVKNIQYF.

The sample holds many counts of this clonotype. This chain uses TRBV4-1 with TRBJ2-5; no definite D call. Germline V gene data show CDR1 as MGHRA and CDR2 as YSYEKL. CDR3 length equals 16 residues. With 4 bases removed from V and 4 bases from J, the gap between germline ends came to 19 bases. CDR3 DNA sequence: TGCGCCAGCAGCCTCCGGGCAGGCCTCGATCGAGAGACCCAGTACTTC. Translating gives CASSLRAGLDRETQYF.

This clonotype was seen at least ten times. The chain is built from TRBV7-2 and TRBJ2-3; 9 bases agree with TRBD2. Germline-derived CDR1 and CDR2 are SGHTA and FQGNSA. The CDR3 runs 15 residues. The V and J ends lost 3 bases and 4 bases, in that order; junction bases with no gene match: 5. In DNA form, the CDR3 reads TGTGCCAGCAGCTTTAGCGGGGGAGGGGCAGATACGCAGTATTTT. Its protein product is CASSFSGGGADTQYF.

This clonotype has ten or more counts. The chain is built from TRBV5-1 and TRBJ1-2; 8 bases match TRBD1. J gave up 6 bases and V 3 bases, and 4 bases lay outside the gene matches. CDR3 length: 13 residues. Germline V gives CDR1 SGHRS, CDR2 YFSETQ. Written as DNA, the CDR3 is TGCGCCAGCAGCTCAGGGGGCAATAATGGCTACACCTTC. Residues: CASSSGGNNGYTF.

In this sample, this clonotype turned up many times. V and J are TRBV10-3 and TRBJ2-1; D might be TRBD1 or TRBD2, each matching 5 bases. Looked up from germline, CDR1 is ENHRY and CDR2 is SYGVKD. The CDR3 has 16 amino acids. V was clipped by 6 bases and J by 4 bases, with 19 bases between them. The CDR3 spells CAIRRGEQGRYNEQFF. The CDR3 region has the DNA TGTGCCATCAGACGAGGAGAGCAGGGACGGTACAATGAGCAGTTCTTC.

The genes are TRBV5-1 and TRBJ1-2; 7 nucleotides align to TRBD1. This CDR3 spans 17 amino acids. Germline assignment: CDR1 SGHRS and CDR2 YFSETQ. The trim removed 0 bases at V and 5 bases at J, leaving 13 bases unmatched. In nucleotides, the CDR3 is TGCGCCAGCAGCTTGGACCCGACAGGGCCTGTGTTATATGGCTACACCTTC. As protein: CASSLDPTGPVLYGYTF.

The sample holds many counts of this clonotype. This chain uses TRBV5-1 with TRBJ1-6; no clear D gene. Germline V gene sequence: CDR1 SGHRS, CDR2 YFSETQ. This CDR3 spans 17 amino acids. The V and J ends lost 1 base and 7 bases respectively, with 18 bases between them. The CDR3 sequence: CASSLIPPIGANSPLHF. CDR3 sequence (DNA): TGCGCCAGCAGCTTGATTCCCCCAATAGGTGCGAATTCACCCCTCCACTTT.

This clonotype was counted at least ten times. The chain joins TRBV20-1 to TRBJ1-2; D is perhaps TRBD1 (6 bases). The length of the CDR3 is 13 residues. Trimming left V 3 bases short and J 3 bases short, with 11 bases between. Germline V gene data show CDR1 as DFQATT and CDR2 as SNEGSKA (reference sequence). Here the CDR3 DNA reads TGCAGTGCTAGCGAGGGGGGATACTATGGCTACACCTTC. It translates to CSASEGGYYGYTF.

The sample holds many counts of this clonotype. The CDR3 region is CASSSRLAGGPWLSTDTQYF. CDR3 DNA sequence: TGTGCCAGCAGTTCAAGACTAGCGGGGGGGCCTTGGCTAAGCACAGATACGCAGTATTTT. This chain links TRBV12-3 or TRBV12-4 with TRBJ2-3, with 14 bases matching TRBD2. V dropped 4 bases and J dropped 0; count of bases not matched to a gene: 12. The CDR3 runs 20 residues.

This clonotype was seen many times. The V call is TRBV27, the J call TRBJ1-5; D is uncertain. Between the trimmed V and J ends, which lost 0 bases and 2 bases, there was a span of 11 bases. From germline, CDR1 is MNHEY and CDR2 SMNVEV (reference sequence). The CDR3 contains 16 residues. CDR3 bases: TGTGCCAGCAGTTTATCGAGGAACGGAGGCAATCAGCCCCAGCATTTT. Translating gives CASSLSRNGGNQPQHF.

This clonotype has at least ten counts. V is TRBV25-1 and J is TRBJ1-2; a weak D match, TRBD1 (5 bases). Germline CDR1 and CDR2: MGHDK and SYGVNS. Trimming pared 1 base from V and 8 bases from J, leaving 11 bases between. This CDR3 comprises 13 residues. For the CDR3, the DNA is TGTGCCAGCAGTGAATCGGGAGGGGACGGCTACACCTTC. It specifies CASSESGGDGYTF.

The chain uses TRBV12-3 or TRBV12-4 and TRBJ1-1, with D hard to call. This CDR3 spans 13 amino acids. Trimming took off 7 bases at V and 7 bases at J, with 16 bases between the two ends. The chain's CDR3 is CASTPQKASEAFF. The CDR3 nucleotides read TGTGCCAGCACCCCACAGAAGGCCAGTGAAGCTTTCTTT.

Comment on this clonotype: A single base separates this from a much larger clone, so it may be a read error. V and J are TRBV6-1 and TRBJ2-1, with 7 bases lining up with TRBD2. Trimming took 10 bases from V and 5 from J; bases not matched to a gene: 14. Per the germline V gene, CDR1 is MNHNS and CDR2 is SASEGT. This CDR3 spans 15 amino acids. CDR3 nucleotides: TGTGCCAACAACCTGGGGGGGGGAGAGCACAATGAGCAGTTCTTC. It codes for CANNLGGGEHNEQFF.

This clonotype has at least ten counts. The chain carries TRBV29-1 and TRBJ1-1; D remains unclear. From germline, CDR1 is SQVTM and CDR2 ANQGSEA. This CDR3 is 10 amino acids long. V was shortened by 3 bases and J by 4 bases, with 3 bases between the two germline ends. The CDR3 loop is CSVEGTEAFF. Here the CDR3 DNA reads TGCAGCGTTGAGGGCACTGAAGCTTTCTTT.

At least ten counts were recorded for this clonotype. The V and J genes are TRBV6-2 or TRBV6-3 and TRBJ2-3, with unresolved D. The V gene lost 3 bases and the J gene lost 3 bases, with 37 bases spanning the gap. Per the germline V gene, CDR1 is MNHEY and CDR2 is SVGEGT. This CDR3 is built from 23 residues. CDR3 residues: CASSYPDVFPTFQLDESTDTQYF. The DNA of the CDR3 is TGTGCCAGCAGTTATCCCGACGTGTTCCCGACGTTCCAGCTCGACGAATCTACAGATACGCAGTATTTT.

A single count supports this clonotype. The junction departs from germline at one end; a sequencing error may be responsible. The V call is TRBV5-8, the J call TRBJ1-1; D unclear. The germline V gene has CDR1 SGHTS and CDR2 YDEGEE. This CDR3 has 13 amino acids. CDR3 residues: CVSSPNQYTEAFF. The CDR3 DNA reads TGTGTCAGCAGCCCCAACCAGTACACTGAAGCTTTCTTT. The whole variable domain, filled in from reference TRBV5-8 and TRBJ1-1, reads EAGVTQSPTHLIKTRGQQATLRCSPISGHTSVYWYQQALGLGLQFLLWYDEGEERNRGNFPPRFSGRQFPNYSSELNVNALELEDSALYLCVSSPNQYTEAFFGQGTRLTVV.

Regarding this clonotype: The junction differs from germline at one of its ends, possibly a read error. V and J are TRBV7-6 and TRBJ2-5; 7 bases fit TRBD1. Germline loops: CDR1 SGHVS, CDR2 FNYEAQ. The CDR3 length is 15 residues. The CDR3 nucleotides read TGTGCCAGCAGCTTAGGCACAGGGGCACAAGAGAGCCAGTACTTC. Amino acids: CASSLGTGAQESQYF.

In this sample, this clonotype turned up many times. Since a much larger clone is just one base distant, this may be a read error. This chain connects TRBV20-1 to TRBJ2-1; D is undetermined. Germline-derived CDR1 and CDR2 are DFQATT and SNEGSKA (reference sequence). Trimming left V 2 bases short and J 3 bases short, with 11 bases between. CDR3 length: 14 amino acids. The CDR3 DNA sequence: TGCAGTGCTAGAAGGCTAGTGGGCTACAATGAGCAGTTCTTC. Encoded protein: CSARRLVGYNEQFF.

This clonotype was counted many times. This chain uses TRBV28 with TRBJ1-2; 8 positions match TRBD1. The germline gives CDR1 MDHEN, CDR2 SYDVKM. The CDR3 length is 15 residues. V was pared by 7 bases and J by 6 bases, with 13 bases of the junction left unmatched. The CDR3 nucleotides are TGTGCCAGCATCCCAACAGGGGGGTACGAAGATGGCTACACCTTC. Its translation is CASIPTGGYEDGYTF.

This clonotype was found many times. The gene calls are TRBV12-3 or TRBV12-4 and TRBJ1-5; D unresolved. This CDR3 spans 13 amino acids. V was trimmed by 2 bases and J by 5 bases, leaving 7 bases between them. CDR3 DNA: TGTGCCAGCAGTTTAATATACGATCAGCCCCAGCATTTT. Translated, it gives CASSLIYDQPQHF.